This TCR beta chain was documented in a study of blood T cell repertoires in COVID-19. The CDR3 totals 13 residues. With 1 base clipped from V and 5 bases from J, the junction kept 0 bases outside the gene matches. The V gene's germline CDR1 is MGHRA and CDR2 YSYEKL. Profiled with immunoSEQ multiplex PCR; TCRdb holds only in-frame clones, not every one. Among some 200,000 clones listed, 80% were seen once. The receptor's source is a woman between 65 and 79 years old with acute or convalescent COVID-19. Sample: peripheral blood. J is TRBJ2-5 and V is TRBV4-1; 8 bases agree with TRBD1. In nucleotides, the CDR3 is TGCGCCAGCAGCCAAGGACAGGGGGAGACCCAGTACTTC. This gives the protein CASSQGQGETQYF.